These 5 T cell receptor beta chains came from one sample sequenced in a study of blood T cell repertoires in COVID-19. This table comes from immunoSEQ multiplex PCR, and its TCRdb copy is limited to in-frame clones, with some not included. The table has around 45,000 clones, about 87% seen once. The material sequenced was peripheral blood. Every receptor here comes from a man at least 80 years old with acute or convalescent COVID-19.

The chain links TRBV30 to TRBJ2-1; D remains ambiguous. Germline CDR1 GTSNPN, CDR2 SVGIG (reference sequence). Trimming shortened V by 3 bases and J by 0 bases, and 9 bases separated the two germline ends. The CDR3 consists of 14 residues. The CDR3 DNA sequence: TGTGCCTGGAGCCGCGGAAGCTCCTACAATGAGCAGTTCTTC. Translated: CAWSRGSSYNEQFF.

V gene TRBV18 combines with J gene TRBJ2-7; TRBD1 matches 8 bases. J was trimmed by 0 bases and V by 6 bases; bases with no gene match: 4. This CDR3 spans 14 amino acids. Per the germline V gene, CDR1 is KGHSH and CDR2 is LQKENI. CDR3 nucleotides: TGTGCCAGCTCGGACAGGGAGAGCTCCTACGAGCAGTACTTC. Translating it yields CASSDRESSYEQYF. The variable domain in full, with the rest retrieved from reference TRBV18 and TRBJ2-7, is NAGVMQNPRHLVRRRGQEARLRCSPMKGHSHVYWYRQLPEEGLKFMVYLQKENIIDESGMPKERFSAEFPKEGPSILRIQQVVRGDSAAYFCASSDRESSYEQYFGPGTRLTVT.

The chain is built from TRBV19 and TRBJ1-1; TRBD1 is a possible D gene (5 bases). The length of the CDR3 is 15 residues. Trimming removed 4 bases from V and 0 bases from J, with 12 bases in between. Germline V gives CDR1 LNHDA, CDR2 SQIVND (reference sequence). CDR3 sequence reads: CASSKQERVNTEAFF. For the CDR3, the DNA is TGTGCCAGTAGTAAACAGGAACGGGTGAACACTGAAGCTTTCTTT.

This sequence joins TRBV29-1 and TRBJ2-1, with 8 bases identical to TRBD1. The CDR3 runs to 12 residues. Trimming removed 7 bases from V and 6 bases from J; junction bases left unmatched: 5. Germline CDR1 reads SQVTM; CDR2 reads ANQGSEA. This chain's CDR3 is CSGDRGGNEQFF. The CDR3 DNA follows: TGCAGCGGCGACAGGGGAGGCAATGAGCAGTTCTTC.

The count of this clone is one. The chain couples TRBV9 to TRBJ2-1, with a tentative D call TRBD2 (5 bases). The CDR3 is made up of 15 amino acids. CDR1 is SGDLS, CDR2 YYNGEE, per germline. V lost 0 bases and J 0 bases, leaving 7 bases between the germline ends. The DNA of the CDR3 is TGTGCCAGCAGCGTAGAAGCGGACTCCTACAATGAGCAGTTCTTC. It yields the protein CASSVEADSYNEQFF. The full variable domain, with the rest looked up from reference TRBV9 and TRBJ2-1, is DSGVTQTPKHLITATGQRVTLRCSPRSGDLSVYWYQQSLDQGLQFLIQYYNGEERAKGNILERFSAQQFPDLHSELNLSSLELGDSALYFCASSVEADSYNEQFFGPGTRLTVL.